The present T cell receptor beta chain was sequenced within a study of blood T cells in healthy people across ages (dated by TCRdb to 2015 to 2017). Study-wide context: In model experiments, template switching captured roughly one uniquely barcoded TCR beta cDNA molecule for every two T cells. The study measured age-related changes in TCR beta repertoire diversity using deep sequencing normalized with unique cDNA molecular identifiers. The donors were split into four age groups: young (average approximately 16 years), middle-aged (about 40), aged (about 56) and long-lived (under 85). To avoid experimental bias, donors of different ages were spread randomly across the sequencing lanes. Using the same blood draw, the study looked at two additional independent replicas of 1 million unique cDNA reads for two donors, one aged 18 to 30 and the other aged 80 or older.

Library preparation employed 5' RACE. Sequenced on an Illumina HiSeq 2500. A second PCR of about 6 to 12 cycles was run with a J-beta primer mix and a sample-barcoded 5' primer. A unique molecular identifier was introduced onto each TCR beta cDNA molecule by a template-switch 5' adaptor carrying 12 random nucleotides. Each sample yielded at least 2.5 million CDR3-containing paired-end reads. First-strand cDNA synthesis was performed from all RNA using the Mint cDNA synthesis kit, with priming by a TRBC-specific oligonucleotide. All cDNA was treated with uracil-DNA glycosylase and then went through a first 18-cycle PCR with the universal primers M1SS and BC2_uni_R. As for the original processing: For normalization, 1 million high-quality reads, each with a distinct molecular identifier, were randomly selected from each sample. Instead of being binned into consensus sequences, reads with shared molecular identifiers were discarded. MiTCR, with a Q25 quality threshold and the strictest error-elimination algorithm, was used for CDR3 identification, clonotype clustering and error correction. A nonparametric unseen species model with Euler transformation was used to estimate a lower bound on total TCR beta diversity. TCRdb ran its own pipeline on the public reads, namely fastp trimming at Q25 and MiXCR clone calling, and kept in-frame beta chains. CDR3 protein duplicates are merged, each entry listing the most common genes and DNA. The authors' filters were not applied to this entry. The sample has fewer than 950,000 distinct CDR3 sequences on record, approximately 55% of them singletons. The ten largest account for 41% of the sample.

Looking up the germline V gene (reference sequence) yields CDR1 DFQATT and CDR2 SNEGSKA. The CDR3 covers 11 residues, taking in both the cysteine and the phenylalanine. Only CDR3 DNA is held: 33 bases, read in frame from base 1. Study-wide findings and limitations: Estimates of total diversity from one million sequenced T cells were regarded as lower bounds and underestimates. As age increased, observed TCR beta diversity per million T cells dropped in a roughly linear way, and a significant reduction was already evident by age 40. Because profiling used bulk unsorted PBMCs, naive and antigen-experienced compartments could not be compared conclusively. Observed TCR beta diversity correlated strongly with the percentage of naive T cells measured by flow cytometry. Compared with the aged group, the long-lived group had more naive CD4+ T cells, fewer expanded clones and increased TCR diversity, a pattern suggesting age selection. Because the CMV infection status of the donors was unknown, age-related changes in expanded clonotypes may potentially have been confounded.

The roughly 39 donors, aged roughly 6 to 95 years, were systemically healthy Caucasian individuals from Russia. Ten milliliters of peripheral blood were drawn from each donor into EDTA-treated Vacutainer tubes. PBMCs were isolated by Ficoll-Paque density-gradient centrifugation, with at least 6 million obtained per sample. Trizol reagent was used to extract total RNA from the PBMCs, yielding at least 5.5 micrograms per sample. For every donor, an aliquot of PBMCs went through flow cytometry to measure the percentages of naive CD45RAhigh/CD27high T cells. This clonotype was counted between two and nine times. Its antigen remains undetermined. Per-nucleotide qualities are absent, and no much larger clonotype sits a single base away.

Recombination connected TRBV20-1 to TRBJ2-5; the D gene identity is not certain. The J call is doubtful: the DNA matches TRBJ2-7 better. Input material: blood. The TCR comes from a man aged 80 or over in good health. The nucleotide sequence reads TGCAGTGCTAGTCCCGACCACGAGCAGTACTTC. The encoded protein is CSASPDHEQYF.